This TCR beta chain was identified in a study of CXCR3-negative and CXCR3-positive naive CD8 T cells (dated by TCRdb to between 2017 and 2020). Notes on the research overall: In total, 120 million to 150 million TRB reads were obtained, which works out to roughly 1.5 +/- 0.3 million reads per library. Diversity and physicochemical repertoire analyses were performed on about a dozen donors pooled from two independent experiments. The TRBV-TRBJ cluster analysis covered naive subsets from 5 donors and memory cells from 3 donors.

The sequencer was a NextSeq 550. The Human TCR Profiling Kit (MiLaboratory) was used to prepare UMI-labeled 5' RACE TRB cDNA libraries. cDNA synthesis used the entire amount of extracted RNA, and PCR amplification then used the entire amount of cDNA produced. Libraries were prepared in parallel using an identical number of PCR cycles. In the paper's pipeline: With a requirement of at least two reads per UMI, MIGEC and MiXCR extracted about 50,000 +/- 10,000 unique UMI-labeled TRB cDNA molecules per library. Each library averaged 40,000 +/- 10,000 functional in-frame TRB CDR3 nucleotide clonotypes without stop codons. After each sample was downsampled to 5000 UMI-labeled TRB molecules, VDJtools was used to calculate diversity metrics such as normalized Shannon-Wiener and Chao1. VDJtools computed clonotype-size-weighted physicochemical properties of the central five CDR3 residues: interaction energy, strength, volume and Kidera factor 4. The reads went through TCRdb reprocessing, and each CDR3 protein sequence gets one entry with no DNA. The V and J calls, along with clone size, are taken from TCRdb and not from the paper's own processing. The table for this sample shows some 120,000 distinct CDR3 sequences. Jointly, the top ten make up roughly 0.59% of the sample.

Details on this clonotype: Its recognized antigen is unknown.

For every CD8+ T cell subset, 300,000 cells were flow-sorted straight into RLT lysis buffer, and each subset was sorted in triplicate. Naive CD8+ T cells were defined stringently as CD45RO-CCR7+CD27+CD95- to exclude memory contaminants. Standard density gradient centrifugation was used to isolate peripheral blood mononuclear cells from buffy coats. A FACSAria III was used to flow-sort naive CD8+ T cells into CXCR3-negative and CXCR3-positive populations. Total RNA was extracted from sorted cells using an RNeasy Mini Kit. Findings and caveats that apply to the study as a whole: Compared with CXCR3-negative naive cells, CXCR3-positive naive cells had TRB CDR3s with higher hydrophobicity (lower Kidera factor 4), lower energy, and higher strength and volume indices. Freshly isolated PBMCs were used for most assays because CXCR3 expression went down partially after cryopreservation. Repertoire diversity was comparably high in both naive subsets but much lower in memory CD8+ T cells. Within the same donor, TRBV-TRBJ usage looked similar between naive CXCR3-negative and CXCR3-positive cells, but memory cells had distinct patterns. Because surface CD5, which is linked to self-reactivity in mice, was comparable between the naive subsets, TCR interaction strength was also inferred from the physicochemical properties of TRB CDR3s.

Sequenced: naive CXCR3+ CD8+ T cells from blood. The cell subset or site label here, explained by the study, means: CD45RO-CCR7+CD27+CD95- naive CD8+ T cells expressing CXCR3 (TNR3+). The receptor's source is a human donor in good health. Some clones in this sample may be carry-over from other donors' samples.

The CDR3 region: CASSAGGYSYEQYF. The rearranged chain carries TRBV27 and TRBJ2-7; TCRdb proposes TRBD1, but this gene call is untestable without DNA. From a lookup of the germline V gene (reference sequence), CDR1 and CDR2 are MNHEY and SMNVEV. Including the terminal cysteine and phenylalanine, the CDR3 comprises 14 residues. No DNA was logged.